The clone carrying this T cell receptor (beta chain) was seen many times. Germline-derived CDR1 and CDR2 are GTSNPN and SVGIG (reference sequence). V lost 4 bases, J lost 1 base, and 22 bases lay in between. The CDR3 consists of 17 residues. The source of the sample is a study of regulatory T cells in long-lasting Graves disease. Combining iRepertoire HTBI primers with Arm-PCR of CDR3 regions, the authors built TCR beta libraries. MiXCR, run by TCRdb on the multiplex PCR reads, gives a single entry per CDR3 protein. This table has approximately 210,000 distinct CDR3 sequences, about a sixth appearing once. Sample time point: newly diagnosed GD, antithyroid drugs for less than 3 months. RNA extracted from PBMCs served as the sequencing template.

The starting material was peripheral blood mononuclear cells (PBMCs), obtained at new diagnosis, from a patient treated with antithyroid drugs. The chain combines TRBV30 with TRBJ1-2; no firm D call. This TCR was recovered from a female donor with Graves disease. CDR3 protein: CAWITKSLADYNYGYTF. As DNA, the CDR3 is TGTGCCTGGATAACAAAATCCCTGGCAGACTATAACTATGGCTACACCTTC.